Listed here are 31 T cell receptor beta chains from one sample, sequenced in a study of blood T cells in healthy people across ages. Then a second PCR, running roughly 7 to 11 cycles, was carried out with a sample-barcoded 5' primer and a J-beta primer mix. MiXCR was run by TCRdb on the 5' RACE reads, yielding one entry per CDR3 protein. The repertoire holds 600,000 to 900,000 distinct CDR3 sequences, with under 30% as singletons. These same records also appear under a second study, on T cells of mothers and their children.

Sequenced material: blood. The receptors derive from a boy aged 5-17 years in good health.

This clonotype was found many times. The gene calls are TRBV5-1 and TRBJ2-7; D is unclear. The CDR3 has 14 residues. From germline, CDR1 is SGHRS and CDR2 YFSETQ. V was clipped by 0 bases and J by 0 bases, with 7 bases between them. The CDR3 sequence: CASSLGQISYEQYF. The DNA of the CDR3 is TGCGCCAGCAGCTTGGGGCAGATCTCCTACGAGCAGTACTTC.

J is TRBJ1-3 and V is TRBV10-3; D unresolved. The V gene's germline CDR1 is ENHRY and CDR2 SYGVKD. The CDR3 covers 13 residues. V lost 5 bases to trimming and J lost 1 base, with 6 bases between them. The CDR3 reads CAISRQSGNTIYF. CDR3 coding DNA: TGTGCCATCAGTCGGCAGTCTGGAAACACCATATATTTT.

Here the CDR3 DNA reads TGTGCCATCAGTGAGCCCAGCGGGGAAGAGACCCAGTACTTC. It specifies CAISEPSGEETQYF. The chain employs TRBV10-3 and TRBJ2-5; 7 bases line up with TRBD2. This CDR3 contains 14 residues. V lost 2 bases, J lost 3 bases, and 3 bases stayed unmatched. Germline V lookup: CDR1 ENHRY, CDR2 SYGVKD.

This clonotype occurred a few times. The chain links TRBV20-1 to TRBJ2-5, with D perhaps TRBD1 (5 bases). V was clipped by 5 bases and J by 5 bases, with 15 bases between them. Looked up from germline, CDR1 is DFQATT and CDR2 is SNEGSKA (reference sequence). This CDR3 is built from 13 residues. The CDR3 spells CSAPSDTRETQYF. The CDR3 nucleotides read TGCAGTGCTCCCTCGGACACTCGCGAGACCCAGTACTTC.

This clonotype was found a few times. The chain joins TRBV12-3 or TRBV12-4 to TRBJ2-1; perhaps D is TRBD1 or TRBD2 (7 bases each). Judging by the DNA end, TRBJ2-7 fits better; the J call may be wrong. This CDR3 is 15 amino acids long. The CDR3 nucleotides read TGTGCCAGCACGGGGGGACCCCTACAGGGGTACGAGCAGTACTTC. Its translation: CASTGGPLQGYEQYF.

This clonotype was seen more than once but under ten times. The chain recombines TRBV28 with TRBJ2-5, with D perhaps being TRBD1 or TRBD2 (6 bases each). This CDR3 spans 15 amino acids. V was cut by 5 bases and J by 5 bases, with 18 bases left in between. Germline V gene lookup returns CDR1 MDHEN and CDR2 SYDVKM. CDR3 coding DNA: TGTGCCAGCAGTGGCTCGACGGGGGCGGGGGAGACCCAGTACTTC. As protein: CASSGSTGAGETQYF.

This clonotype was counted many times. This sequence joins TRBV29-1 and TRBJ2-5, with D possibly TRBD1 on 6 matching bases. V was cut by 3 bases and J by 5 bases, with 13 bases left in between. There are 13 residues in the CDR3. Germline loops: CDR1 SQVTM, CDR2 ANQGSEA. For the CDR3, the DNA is TGCAGCGTTGATCACAGGGTTGGGGAGACCCAGTACTTC. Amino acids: CSVDHRVGETQYF.

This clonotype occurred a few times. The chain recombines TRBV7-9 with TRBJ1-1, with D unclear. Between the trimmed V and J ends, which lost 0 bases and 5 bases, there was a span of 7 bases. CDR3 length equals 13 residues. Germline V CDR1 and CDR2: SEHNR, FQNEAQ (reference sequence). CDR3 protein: CASSLASGTEAFF. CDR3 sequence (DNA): TGTGCCAGCAGCTTAGCGAGTGGTACTGAAGCTTTCTTT. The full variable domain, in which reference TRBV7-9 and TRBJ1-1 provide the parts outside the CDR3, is DTGVSQNPRHKITKRGQNVTFRCDPISEHNRLYWYRQTLGQGPEFLTYFQNEAQLEKSRLLSDRFSAERPKGSFSTLEIQRTEQGDSAMYLCASSLASGTEAFFGQGTRLTVV.

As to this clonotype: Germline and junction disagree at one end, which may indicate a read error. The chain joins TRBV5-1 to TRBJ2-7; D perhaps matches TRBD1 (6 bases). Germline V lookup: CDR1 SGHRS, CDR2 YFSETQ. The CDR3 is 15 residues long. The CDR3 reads CASSLGQTTQDEQCF. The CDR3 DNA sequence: TGCGCCAGCAGCTTAGGACAGACGACGCAGGACGAGCAGTGCTTC.

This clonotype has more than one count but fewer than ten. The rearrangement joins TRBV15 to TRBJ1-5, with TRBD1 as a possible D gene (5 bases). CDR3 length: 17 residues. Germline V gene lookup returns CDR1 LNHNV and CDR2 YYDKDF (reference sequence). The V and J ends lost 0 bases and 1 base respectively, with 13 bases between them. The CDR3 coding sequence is TGTGCCACCAGCAGAGATTTGGGCGACAGCAGCAATCAGCCCCAGCATTTT. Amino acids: CATSRDLGDSSNQPQHF.

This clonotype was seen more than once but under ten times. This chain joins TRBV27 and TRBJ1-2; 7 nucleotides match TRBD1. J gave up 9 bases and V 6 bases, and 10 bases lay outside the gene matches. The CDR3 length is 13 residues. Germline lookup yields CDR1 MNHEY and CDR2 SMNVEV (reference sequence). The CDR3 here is CASSPGAGGRYTF. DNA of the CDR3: TGTGCCAGCAGCCCAGGGGCAGGGGGTCGCTACACCTTC.

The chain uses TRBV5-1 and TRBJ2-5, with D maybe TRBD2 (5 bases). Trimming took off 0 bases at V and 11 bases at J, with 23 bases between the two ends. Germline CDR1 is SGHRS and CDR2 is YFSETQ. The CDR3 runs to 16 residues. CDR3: CASSLARGPFGGEQYF. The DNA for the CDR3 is TGCGCCAGCAGCTTGGCCCGGGGTCCCTTCGGTGGGGAGCAGTACTTC.

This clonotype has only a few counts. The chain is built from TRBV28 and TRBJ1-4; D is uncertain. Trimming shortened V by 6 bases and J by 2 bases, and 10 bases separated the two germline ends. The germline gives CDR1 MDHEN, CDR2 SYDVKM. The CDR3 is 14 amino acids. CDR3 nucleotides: TGTGCCAGCAGCCAGTTACAGACTAATGAAAAACTGTTTTTT. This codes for CASSQLQTNEKLFF.

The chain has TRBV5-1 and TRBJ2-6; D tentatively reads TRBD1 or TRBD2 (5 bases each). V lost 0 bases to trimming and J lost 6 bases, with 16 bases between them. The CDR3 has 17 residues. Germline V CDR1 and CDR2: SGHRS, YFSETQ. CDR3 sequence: CASSLGGVSTEANVLTF. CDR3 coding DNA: TGCGCCAGCAGCTTGGGAGGGGTATCAACCGAGGCCAACGTCCTGACTTTC.

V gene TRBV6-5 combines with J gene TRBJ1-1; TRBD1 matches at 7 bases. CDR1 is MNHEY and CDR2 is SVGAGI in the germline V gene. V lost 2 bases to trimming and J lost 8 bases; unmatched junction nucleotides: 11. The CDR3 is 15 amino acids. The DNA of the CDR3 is TGTGCCAGCAGTTACACGGGGGAAGGGGGCAGGGAAGCTTTCTTT. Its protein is CASSYTGEGGREAFF.

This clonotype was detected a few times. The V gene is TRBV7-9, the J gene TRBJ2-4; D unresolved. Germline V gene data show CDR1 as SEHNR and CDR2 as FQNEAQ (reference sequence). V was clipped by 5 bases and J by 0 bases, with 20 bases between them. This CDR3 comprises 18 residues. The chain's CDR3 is CASSPGPERGPAKNIQYF. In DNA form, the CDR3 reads TGTGCCAGCAGCCCAGGCCCCGAGCGCGGACCAGCCAAAAACATTCAGTACTTC.

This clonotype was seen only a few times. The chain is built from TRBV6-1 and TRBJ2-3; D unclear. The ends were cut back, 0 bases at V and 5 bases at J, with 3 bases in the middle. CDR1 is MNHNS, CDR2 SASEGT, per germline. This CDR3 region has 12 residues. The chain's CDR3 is CASSEAGDTQYF. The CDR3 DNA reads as TGTGCCAGCAGTGAAGCGGGAGATACGCAGTATTTT.

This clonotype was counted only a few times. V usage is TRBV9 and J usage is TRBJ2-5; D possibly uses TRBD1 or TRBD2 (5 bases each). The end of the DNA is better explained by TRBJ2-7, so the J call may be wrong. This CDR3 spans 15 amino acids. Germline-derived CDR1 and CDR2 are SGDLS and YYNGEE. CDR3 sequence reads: CASSATRDETYEQYF. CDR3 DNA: TGTGCCAGCAGCGCCACTAGGGACGAGACCTACGAGCAGTACTTC.

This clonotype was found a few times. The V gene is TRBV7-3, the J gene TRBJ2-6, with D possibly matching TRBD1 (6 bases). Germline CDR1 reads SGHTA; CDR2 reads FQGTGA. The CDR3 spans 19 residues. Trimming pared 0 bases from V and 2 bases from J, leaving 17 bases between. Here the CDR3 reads CASSLTPNVAGAGANVLTF. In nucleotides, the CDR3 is TGTGCCAGCAGCTTAACCCCCAACGTTGCAGGGGCTGGGGCCAACGTCCTGACTTTC. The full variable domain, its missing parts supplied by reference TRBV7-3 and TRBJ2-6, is GAGVSQTPSNKVTEKGKYVELRCDPISGHTALYWYRQSLGQGPEFLIYFQGTGAADDSGLPNDRFFAVRPEGSVSTLKIQRTERGDSAVYLCASSLTPNVAGAGANVLTFGAGSRLTVL.

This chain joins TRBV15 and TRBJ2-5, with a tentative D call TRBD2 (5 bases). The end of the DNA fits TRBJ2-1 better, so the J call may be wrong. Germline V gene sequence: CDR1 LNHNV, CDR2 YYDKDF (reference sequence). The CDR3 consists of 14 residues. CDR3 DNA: TGTGCCACCAGCGAAGACCCGGAGAAGCGGGAGCAGTTCTTC. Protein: CATSEDPEKREQFF.

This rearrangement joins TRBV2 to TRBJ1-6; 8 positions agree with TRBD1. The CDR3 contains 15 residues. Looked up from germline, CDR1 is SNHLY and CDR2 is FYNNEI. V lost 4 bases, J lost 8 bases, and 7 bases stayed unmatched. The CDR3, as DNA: TGTGCCAGCAGTGGACAACAGGGGGTAGATTCACCCCTCCACTTT. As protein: CASSGQQGVDSPLHF.

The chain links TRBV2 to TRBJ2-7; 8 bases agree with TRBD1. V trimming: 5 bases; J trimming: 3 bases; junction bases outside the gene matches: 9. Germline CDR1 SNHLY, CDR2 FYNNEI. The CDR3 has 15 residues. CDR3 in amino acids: CASSRAGQDRYEQYF. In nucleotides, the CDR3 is TGTGCCAGCAGTCGGGCGGGACAGGACCGCTACGAGCAGTACTTC. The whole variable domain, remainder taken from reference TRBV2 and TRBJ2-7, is EPEVTQTPSHQVTQMGQEVILRCVPISNHLYFYWYRQILGQKVEFLVSFYNNEISEKSEIFDDQFSVERPDGSNFTLKIRSTKLEDSAMYFCASSRAGQDRYEQYFGPGTRLTVT.

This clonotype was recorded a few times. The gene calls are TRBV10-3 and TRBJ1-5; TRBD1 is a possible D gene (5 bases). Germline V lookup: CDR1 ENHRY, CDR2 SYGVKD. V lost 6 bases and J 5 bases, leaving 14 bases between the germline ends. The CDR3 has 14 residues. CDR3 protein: CAISPVGGDQPQHF. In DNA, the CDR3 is TGTGCCATCAGCCCGGTGGGGGGGGATCAGCCCCAGCATTTT.

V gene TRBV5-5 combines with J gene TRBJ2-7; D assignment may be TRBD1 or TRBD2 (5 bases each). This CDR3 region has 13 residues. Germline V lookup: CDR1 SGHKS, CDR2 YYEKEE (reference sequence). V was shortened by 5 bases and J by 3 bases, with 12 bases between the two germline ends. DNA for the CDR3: TGTGCCAGCAGGAGGGACGGGAACTACGAGCAGTACTTC. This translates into CASRRDGNYEQYF.

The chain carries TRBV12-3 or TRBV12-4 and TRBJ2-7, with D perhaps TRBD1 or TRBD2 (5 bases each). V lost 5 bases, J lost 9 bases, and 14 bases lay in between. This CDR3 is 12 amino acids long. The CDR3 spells CASSEGLRGQYF. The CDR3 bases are TGTGCCAGCAGTGAGGGGCTACGAGGGCAGTACTTC.

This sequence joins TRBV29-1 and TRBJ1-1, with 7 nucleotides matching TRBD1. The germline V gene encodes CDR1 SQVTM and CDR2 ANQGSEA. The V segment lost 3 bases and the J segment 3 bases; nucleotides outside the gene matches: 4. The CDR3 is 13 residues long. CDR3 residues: CSVEGQMDTEAFF. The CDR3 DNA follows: TGCAGCGTTGAGGGACAGATGGACACTGAAGCTTTCTTT.

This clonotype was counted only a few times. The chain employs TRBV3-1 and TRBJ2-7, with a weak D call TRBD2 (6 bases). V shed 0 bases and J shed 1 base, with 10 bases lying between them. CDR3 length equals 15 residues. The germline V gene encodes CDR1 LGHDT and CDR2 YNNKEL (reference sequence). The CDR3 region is CASSQDGTHSYEQYF. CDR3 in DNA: TGTGCCAGCAGCCAAGATGGGACTCATTCCTACGAGCAGTACTTC.

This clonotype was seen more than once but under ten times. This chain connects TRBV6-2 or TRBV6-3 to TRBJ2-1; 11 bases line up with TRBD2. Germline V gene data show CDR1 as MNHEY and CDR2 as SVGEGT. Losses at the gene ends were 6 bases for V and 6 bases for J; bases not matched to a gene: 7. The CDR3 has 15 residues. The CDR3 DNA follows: TGTGCCAGCAGCCCCCGACTAGCGGGGAGCAATGAGCAGTTCTTC. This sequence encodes CASSPRLAGSNEQFF.

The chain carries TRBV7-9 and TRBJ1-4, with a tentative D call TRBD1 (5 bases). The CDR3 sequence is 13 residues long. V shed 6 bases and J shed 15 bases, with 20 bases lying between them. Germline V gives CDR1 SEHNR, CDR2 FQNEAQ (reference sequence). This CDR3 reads CASRAGEARRMFF. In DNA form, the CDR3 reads TGTGCCAGCAGGGCGGGGGAAGCAAGACGGATGTTTTTT.

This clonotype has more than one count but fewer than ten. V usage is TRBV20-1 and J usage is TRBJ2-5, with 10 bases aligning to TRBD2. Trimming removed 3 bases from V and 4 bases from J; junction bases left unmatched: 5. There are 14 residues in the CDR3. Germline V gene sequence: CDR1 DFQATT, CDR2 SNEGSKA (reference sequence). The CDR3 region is CSASERGGVETQYF. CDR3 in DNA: TGCAGTGCTAGTGAGCGGGGGGGCGTAGAGACCCAGTACTTC.

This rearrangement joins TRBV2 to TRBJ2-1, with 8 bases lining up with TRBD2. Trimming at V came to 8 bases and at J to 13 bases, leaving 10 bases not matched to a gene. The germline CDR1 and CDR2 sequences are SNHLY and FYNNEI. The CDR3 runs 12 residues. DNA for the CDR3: TGTGCCAGCGGGGTAGCGGGGATAGACCAGTTCTTC. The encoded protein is CASGVAGIDQFF.